Each of the 23 T cell receptor beta chains below was sequenced from the same sample in a study of CD8+ T cells in alopecia areata. RNA was extracted and reverse transcribed into cDNA as the sequencing template. Libraries were prepared by immunoSEQ multiplex PCR; TCRdb keeps only in-frame clonotypes and omits some of them. The sample contains about 120,000 clones, around 56% of which appear only once. Treatment denoted: oral pan-JAK inhibitor, 5-10 mg twice daily. This specimen was CD4+ T cells sorted from blood, taken at week 4, from a patient treated with tofacitinib. The origin of the receptors is a human donor with alopecia areata.

This chain joins TRBV30 and TRBJ1-1, with D perhaps matching TRBD1 (5 bases). Trimming cost V 8 bases and J 6 bases, with 10 bases left between them. This CDR3 has 10 amino acids. Germline lookup yields CDR1 GTSNPN and CDR2 SVGIG (reference sequence). CDR3 sequence: CAMEGSEAFF. The CDR3 DNA reads as TGTGCCATGGAGGGGTCTGAAGCTTTCTTT.

This sequence joins TRBV13 and TRBJ2-1, with D perhaps matching TRBD2 (5 bases). The CDR3 has 15 residues. V was cut by 5 bases and J by 4 bases, with 15 bases left in between. Germline V gene data show CDR1 as PRHDT and CDR2 as FYEKMQ (reference sequence). The DNA for the CDR3 is TGTGCCAGCAGCCGCCAGTTGGGAGAGTACAATGAGCAGTTCTTC. Protein product: CASSRQLGEYNEQFF. The entire variable domain, with the rest obtained from reference TRBV13 and TRBJ2-1, is as follows: AAGVIQSPRHLIKEKRETATLKCYPIPRHDTVYWYQQGPGQDPQFLISFYEKMQSDKGSIPDRFSAQQFSDYHSELNMSSLELGDSALYFCASSRQLGEYNEQFFGPGTRLTVL.

About this clone: Other DNA sequences in this sample translate to the same CDR3. The chain couples TRBV29-1 to TRBJ1-1, with D tentatively TRBD1 (5 bases). The CDR3 runs to 12 residues. Trimming shortened V by 6 bases and J by 0 bases, and 8 bases separated the two germline ends. Germline CDR1 is SQVTM and CDR2 is ANQGSEA. The CDR3 DNA follows: TGCAGCGTCGGGGGGATGAACACTGAAGCTTTCTTT. Its protein is CSVGGMNTEAFF.

This chain links TRBV5-4 with TRBJ2-7; perhaps TRBD1 as D (6 bases). Germline loops: CDR1 SGHNT, CDR2 YYREEE (reference sequence). Trimming stripped 1 base from V and 5 bases from J, with 13 bases between. This CDR3 is 14 amino acids long. CDR3 bases: TGTGCCAGCAGCTTGTTGGGGGCGGGCCACGAGCAGTACTTC. Translation: CASSLLGAGHEQYF.

This clone was seen just once. CDR3 protein: CAWSFGRSRETQYF. The CDR3 DNA reads as TGTGCCTGGAGTTTCGGACGATCCCGGGAGACCCAGTACTTC. V and J are TRBV30 and TRBJ2-5, with D hard to call. The length of the CDR3 is 14 residues. Germline-derived CDR1 and CDR2 are GTSNPN and SVGIG (reference sequence). Trimming left V 2 bases short and J 5 bases short, with 15 bases between.

This clone was found a few times. V is TRBV29-1 and J is TRBJ1-1; weak D call: TRBD1 (5 bases). CDR1 is SQVTM and CDR2 is ANQGSEA in the germline V gene. CDR3 length equals 14 residues. Trimming shortened V by 4 bases and J by 4 bases, and 16 bases separated the two germline ends. DNA of the CDR3: TGCAGCGTTGTCCAGGGAATTGGGGGCACTGAAGCTTTCTTT. This sequence encodes CSVVQGIGGTEAFF.

This clone showed up just once. The rearrangement links TRBV30 to TRBJ2-7; weak D call: TRBD2 (5 bases). Germline V gene lookup returns CDR1 GTSNPN and CDR2 SVGIG (reference sequence). Deletions cut 8 bases from V and 6 bases from J, with 17 bases between. The CDR3 loop spans 12 amino acids. As DNA, the CDR3 is TGTGCCGGACTGGGAAGGAGGCTCGAGCAGTACTTC. This sequence encodes CAGLGRRLEQYF.

The chain uses TRBV19 and TRBJ2-7; D unresolved. The ends were cut back, 4 bases at V and 6 bases at J, with 13 bases in the middle. CDR3 length equals 13 residues. Germline CDR1 and CDR2: LNHDA and SQIVND (reference sequence). CDR3 protein: CASSSQSLTEQYF. DNA for the CDR3: TGTGCCAGTAGTAGTCAGTCCCTAACCGAGCAGTACTTC. The variable domain in full, with the rest retrieved from reference TRBV19 and TRBJ2-7, is DGGITQSPKYLFRKEGQNVTLSCEQNLNHDAMYWYRQDPGQGLRLIYYSQIVNDFQKGDIAEGYSVSREKKESFPLTVTSAQKNPTAFYLCASSSQSLTEQYFGPGTRLTVT.

J is TRBJ2-1 and V is TRBV6-5, with D perhaps TRBD1 (5 bases). V shed 5 bases and J shed 9 bases, with 14 bases lying between them. CDR1 MNHEY and CDR2 SVGAGI come from the germline V gene. The CDR3 is made up of 13 amino acids. In DNA, the CDR3 is TGTGCCAGCAGTGAAGTAGGAAGGGGTGAGCAGTTCTTC. Translating gives CASSEVGRGEQFF.

In its sample, this clone was seen a few times. The chain joins TRBV6-5 to TRBJ1-2; perhaps TRBD1 as D (5 bases). This CDR3 contains 15 residues. V dropped 2 bases and J dropped 3 bases, with 13 bases sitting between them. Germline CDR1 reads MNHEY; CDR2 reads SVGAGI. In DNA, the CDR3 is TGTGCCAGCAGTTACAGGCAGGGAAGTGACTATGGCTACACCTTC. Amino acids: CASSYRQGSDYGYTF.

This chain joins TRBV29-1 and TRBJ2-3; D could derive from TRBD1 or TRBD2 (5 bases each). This CDR3 spans 13 amino acids. Trimming took off 4 bases at V and 3 bases at J, with 11 bases between the two ends. Germline CDR1 SQVTM, CDR2 ANQGSEA. The CDR3 DNA reads TGCAGCGTTGCTTCAGAGGGGACAGATACGCAGTATTTT. Its translation is CSVASEGTDTQYF.

This chain uses TRBV14 with TRBJ2-2; no clear D gene. The CDR3 has 15 amino acids. Trimming pared 4 bases from V and 3 bases from J, leaving 12 bases between. Germline assignment: CDR1 SGHDN and CDR2 FVKESK. The CDR3 loop reads CASSRRQSYTGELFF. DNA of the CDR3: TGTGCCAGCAGCCGCCGGCAGTCGTACACCGGGGAGCTGTTTTTT.

The rearrangement joins TRBV29-1 to TRBJ1-5, with 9 positions matching TRBD1. Germline V gene lookup returns CDR1 SQVTM and CDR2 ANQGSEA. This CDR3 comprises 13 residues. J was trimmed by 2 bases and V by 4 bases; bases with no gene match: 0. In DNA, the CDR3 is TGCAGCGTTGGGACAGGGGGCAATCAGCCCCAGCATTTT. This sequence encodes CSVGTGGNQPQHF. The variable domain in full, completed from reference TRBV29-1 and TRBJ1-5, reads SAVISQKPSRDICQRGTSLTIQCQVDSQVTMMFWYRQQPGQSLTLIATANQGSEATYESGFVIDKFPISRPNLTFSTLTVSNMSPEDSSIYLCSVGTGGNQPQHFGDGTRLSIL.

The chain links TRBV30 to TRBJ1-1; no clear D gene. The germline V gene has CDR1 GTSNPN and CDR2 SVGIG (reference sequence). Trimming cost V 4 bases and J 1 base, with 7 bases left between them. This CDR3 is built from 12 residues. The CDR3 spells CAWIRGNTEAFF. As DNA, the CDR3 is TGTGCCTGGATCCGAGGGAACACTGAAGCTTTCTTT.

The chain employs TRBV29-1 and TRBJ2-3; TRBD2 is a possible D gene (5 bases). The CDR3 runs 12 residues. The ends were cut back, 4 bases at V and 0 bases at J, with 5 bases in the middle. Germline CDR1 is SQVTM and CDR2 is ANQGSEA. CDR3 amino acids: CSVAGSTDTQYF. The DNA for the CDR3 is TGCAGCGTTGCGGGGAGCACAGATACGCAGTATTTT.

The chain has TRBV2 and TRBJ2-2; D call uncertain. CDR1 is SNHLY and CDR2 is FYNNEI in the germline V gene. V was trimmed by 8 bases and J by 4 bases, leaving 8 bases between them. The CDR3 length is 12 residues. The CDR3 nucleotides are TGTGCCAGCGGGGAACTCACCGGGGAGCTGTTTTTT. Translated: CASGELTGELFF.

The chain combines TRBV30 with TRBJ1-1; D is unclear. The CDR3 loop spans 12 amino acids. Germline CDR1 and CDR2: GTSNPN and SVGIG (reference sequence). Here the CDR3 DNA reads TGTGTAGCGCAGAACATGAACACTGAAGCTTTCTTT. It translates to CVAQNMNTEAFF.

V gene TRBV5-1 combines with J gene TRBJ2-2; the D is unclear. The germline gives CDR1 SGHRS, CDR2 YFSETQ. The CDR3 covers 11 residues. V lost 4 bases, J lost 7 bases, and 5 bases lay in between. The CDR3 here is CASSLRGELFF. Here the CDR3 DNA reads TGCGCCAGCAGCCTGCGCGGGGAGCTGTTTTTT. Using reference TRBV5-1 and TRBJ2-2 for the parts outside the CDR3, the full variable domain is KAGVTQTPRYLIKTRGQQVTLSCSPISGHRSVSWYQQTPGQGLQFLFEYFSETQRNKGNFPGRFSGRQFSNSRSEMNVSTLELGDSALYLCASSLRGELFFGEGSRLTVL.

V usage is TRBV7-2 and J usage is TRBJ1-2; no clear D. This CDR3 spans 13 amino acids. V was cut by 5 bases and J by 3 bases, with 10 bases left in between. From germline, CDR1 is SGHTA and CDR2 FQGNSA. The CDR3 spells CASSRGSHYGYTF. CDR3 bases: TGTGCCAGCAGCCGAGGGTCCCACTATGGCTACACCTTC.

The V and J genes are TRBV30 and TRBJ1-4, with D tentatively TRBD1 (5 bases). V was shortened by 4 bases and J by 8 bases, with 17 bases between the two germline ends. The CDR3 is 14 amino acids. The V gene's germline CDR1 is GTSNPN and CDR2 SVGIG (reference sequence). The CDR3 DNA reads TGTGCCTGGATGGGTCAGGGTCGAGCAGAAAAACTGTTTTTT. Residues: CAWMGQGRAEKLFF.

The chain recombines TRBV5-6 with TRBJ2-2, with TRBD1 matching 10 bases. This CDR3 has 14 amino acids. Germline CDR1 SGHDT, CDR2 YYEEEE. V shed 4 bases, J shed 6 bases, and the junction held 3 bases outside the gene matches. CDR3 region: CASSRDRGAGELFF. Here the CDR3 DNA reads TGTGCCAGCAGCCGGGACAGGGGAGCCGGGGAGCTGTTTTTT.

This clone has a handful of counts. The chain joins TRBV2 to TRBJ2-2; TRBD2 is a possible D gene (6 bases). V shed 6 bases and J shed 1 base, with 12 bases lying between them. The CDR3 has 15 amino acids. CDR1 and CDR2 (germline): SNHLY, FYNNEI. The CDR3 sequence: CASRLADQNTGELFF. In DNA form, the CDR3 reads TGTGCCAGCAGATTAGCGGATCAGAACACCGGGGAGCTGTTTTTT.

The V call is TRBV6-5, the J call TRBJ2-1; TRBD2 matches 8 bases. The CDR3 extends over 16 amino acids. V shed 2 bases and J 0 bases; nucleotides not matched to a gene: 3. Germline CDR1 reads MNHEY; CDR2 reads SVGAGI. As DNA, the CDR3 is TGTGCCAGCAGTTACGGGCTAGCGGGCTCCTACAATGAGCAGTTCTTC. This encodes CASSYGLAGSYNEQFF.